This T cell receptor (beta chain) appears in the sequencing data of a study of blood T cell repertoires in COVID-19. This clone was seen only a few times. The method was immunoSEQ multiplex PCR; TCRdb's version includes in-frame clones alone and lacks a portion of them. Of around 110,000 clones in the sample, around four fifths were seen once. The TCR comes from a man between 65 and 85 years old with active or convalescent COVID-19. Sequenced: peripheral blood.

The CDR3 bases are TGTGCCAGTTGGGACAGGTTCACTGAAGCTTTCTTT. Amino acid sequence: CASWDRFTEAFF. This chain uses TRBV28 with TRBJ1-1; 8 nucleotides line up with TRBD1. V shed 9 bases, J shed 4 bases, and the junction held 4 bases outside the gene matches. CDR1 is MDHEN, CDR2 SYDVKM, per germline. The CDR3 has 12 amino acids.